Listed below are T cell receptor beta chains from one sample, sequenced in a study of PD-1 blockade in classical Hodgkin lymphoma. Sequenced by immunoSEQ multiplex PCR; TCRdb stores in-frame clones only, minus some. The sample holds approximately 15,000 clones, 81% seen once. Source: peripheral blood mononuclear cells (PBMCs), taken at baseline. The origin of the receptors is a human donor with classical Hodgkin lymphoma. The CDR3 runs from the conserved cysteine through the conserved F or W.

J gene: TRBJ1-5
V gene: TRBV27
CDR3 protein: CASSQTAWNNQPQHF

J gene: TRBJ2-7
V gene: TRBV9
CDR3 protein: CASSVGGGQAYEQYF

J gene: TRBJ1-2
V gene: TRBV13
CDR3 protein: CASSLGGNYGYTF

J gene: TRBJ1-2
V gene: TRBV18
CDR3 protein: CASSQGNNYGYTF

J gene: TRBJ2-3
V gene: TRBV6-4
CDR3 protein: CASSDSIGGGAVTQYF

J gene: TRBJ1-6
V gene: TRBV6-1
CDR3 protein: CASRGGRAGSSPLHF

J gene: TRBJ2-2
V gene: TRBV7-8
CDR3 protein: CASSPVEGPGELFF

J gene: TRBJ2-5
V gene: TRBV30
CDR3 protein: CAWSMTGGGETQYF

J gene: TRBJ1-5
V gene: TRBV18
CDR3 protein: CASSLDRGNQPQHF

J gene: TRBJ2-1
V gene: TRBV15
CDR3 protein: CATSREDAYNEQFF

J gene: TRBJ2-5
V gene: TRBV7-2
CDR3 protein: CASSSHRGLGETQYF

J gene: TRBJ2-5
V gene: TRBV10-3
CDR3 protein: CATAEGTGETQYF

J gene: TRBJ2-3
V gene: TRBV2
CDR3 protein: CASHSSGGLRSTDTQYF

J gene: TRBJ1-6
V gene: TRBV11-1
CDR3 protein: CASSPRQSINNSPLHF

J gene: TRBJ2-1
V gene: TRBV28
CDR3 protein: CASSFAAVNNEQFF

J gene: TRBJ2-1
V gene: TRBV7-9
CDR3 protein: CASSSVSRNEQFF

J gene: TRBJ2-2
V gene: TRBV7-8
CDR3 protein: CASSRGGDFNTGELFF

J gene: TRBJ2-3
V gene: TRBV23-1
CDR3 protein: CASSRASGGPYTDTQYF

J gene: TRBJ2-1
V gene: TRBV6-5
CDR3 protein: CASSYGRWGEQFF

J gene: TRBJ2-1
V gene: TRBV7-8
CDR3 protein: CASSWSFGNEQFF

J gene: TRBJ1-2
V gene: TRBV15
CDR3 protein: CATSRAGRAANYGYTF

J gene: TRBJ2-5
V gene: TRBV27
CDR3 protein: CASSYGQLRTQYF

J gene: TRBJ1-1
V gene: TRBV19
CDR3 protein: CASSMVFKGAEAFF

J gene: TRBJ2-7
V gene: TRBV5-1
CDR3 protein: CASSLEGAASSYEQYF

J gene: TRBJ1-1
V gene: TRBV29-1
CDR3 protein: CGDPTGFF

J gene: TRBJ2-6
V gene: TRBV4-2
CDR3 protein: CASSQESPGAGGSGANVLTF

J gene: TRBJ2-2
V gene: TRBV9
CDR3 protein: CASSSPNTGELFF

J gene: TRBJ2-7
V gene: TRBV7-6
CDR3 protein: CASSTPRTSFGHEQYF

J gene: TRBJ2-2
V gene: TRBV6-8
CDR3 protein: CASSLIGGELFF

J gene: TRBJ2-2
V gene: TRBV4-1
CDR3 protein: CASRLGPLGTGELFF

J gene: TRBJ1-4
V gene: TRBV7-9
CDR3 protein: CASSTGVDGGYNEKLFF

J gene: TRBJ2-4
V gene: TRBV4-1
CDR3 protein: CASSQGGLGLNIQYF

J gene: TRBJ2-7
V gene: TRBV9
CDR3 protein: CASSVAPGVEYEQYF

J gene: TRBJ2-1
V gene: TRBV7-9
CDR3 protein: CASSPTGQGNEQFF

J gene: TRBJ2-7
V gene: TRBV9
CDR3 protein: CASSVGPAGVYEQYF

J gene: TRBJ2-7
V gene: TRBV7-9
CDR3 protein: CASSDGTGEAYEQYF

J gene: TRBJ2-3
V gene: TRBV5-4
CDR3 protein: CASRLTTGLNTDTQYF

J gene: TRBJ2-3
V gene: TRBV5-1
CDR3 protein: CASSLAVAGGTDTQYF

J gene: TRBJ2-1
V gene: TRBV4-2
CDR3 protein: CASSLNNEQFF

J gene: TRBJ2-7
V gene: TRBV27
CDR3 protein: CTSSPRPDSYDAYF

J gene: TRBJ1-3
V gene: TRBV9
CDR3 protein: CASSTQRTASGNTIYF